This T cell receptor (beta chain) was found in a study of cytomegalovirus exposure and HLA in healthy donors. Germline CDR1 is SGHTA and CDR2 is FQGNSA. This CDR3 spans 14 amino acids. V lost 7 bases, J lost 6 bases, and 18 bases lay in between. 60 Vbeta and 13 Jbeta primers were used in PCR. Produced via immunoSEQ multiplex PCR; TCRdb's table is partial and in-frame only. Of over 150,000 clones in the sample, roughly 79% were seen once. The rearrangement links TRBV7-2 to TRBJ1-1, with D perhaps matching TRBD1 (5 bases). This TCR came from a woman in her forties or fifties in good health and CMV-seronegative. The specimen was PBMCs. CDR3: CASNRVEGSPEAFF. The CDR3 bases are TGTGCCAGCAATCGTGTGGAGGGGAGTCCTGAAGCTTTCTTT.